This TCR beta chain derives from a study of glioma-infiltrating T cells. Findings and caveats of the study: Tissue-blood divergence was below expectation in non-neoplastic patients, above in gliomas.

This clonotype was seen at least ten times. Its antigen is undetermined. Germline CDR1 and CDR2: MNHEY and SMNVEV (reference sequence). The CDR3 covers 14 residues. Trimming removed 6 bases from V and 7 bases from J, with 18 bases in between. The iRepertoire nested amplicon-rescue multiplex PCR amplified TCR alpha and beta CDR3s from RNA. Tissue mRNA or PBMC total RNA, about 90-450 ng, went into one-step reverse transcription and amplification. Using its own MiXCR run on the multiplex PCR reads, TCRdb lists one record per CDR3 protein. The data hold 20,000 to 25,000 distinct CDR3 sequences, with roughly 24% observed a single time.

This chain connects TRBV27 to TRBJ2-5, with D possibly being TRBD1 (6 bases). Sequenced: glioma tissue, nonneoplastic brain tissue, or PBMCs (not recorded which). The TCR sequence derives from a human donor with low-grade glioma or glioblastoma, undergoing nonglioma brain surgery, or in good health (not recorded which). For the CDR3, the DNA is TGTGCCAGCAGGAAACAGGGATTCGGAGGGACCCAGTACTTC. Amino acids: CASRKQGFGGTQYF.